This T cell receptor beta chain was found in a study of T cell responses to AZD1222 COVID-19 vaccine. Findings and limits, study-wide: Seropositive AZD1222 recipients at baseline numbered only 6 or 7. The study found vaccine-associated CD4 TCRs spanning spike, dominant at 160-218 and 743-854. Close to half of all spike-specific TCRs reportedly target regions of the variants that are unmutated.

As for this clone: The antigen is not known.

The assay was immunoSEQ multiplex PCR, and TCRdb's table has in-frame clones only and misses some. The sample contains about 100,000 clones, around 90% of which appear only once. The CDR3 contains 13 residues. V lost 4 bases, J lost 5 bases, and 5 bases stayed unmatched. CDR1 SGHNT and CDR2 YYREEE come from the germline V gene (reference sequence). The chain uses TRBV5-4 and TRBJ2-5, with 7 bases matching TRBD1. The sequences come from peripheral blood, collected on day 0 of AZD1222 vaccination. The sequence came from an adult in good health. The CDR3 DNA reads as TGTGCCAGCAGCAATGACAGGGACGAGACCCAGTACTTC. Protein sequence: CASSNDRDETQYF.